Detailed here is one T cell receptor beta chain. The target antigen is unknown. The data were obtained in a study of OX40 agonist ivuxolimab in advanced cancers. As for the study in general: All patients had ivuxolimab intravenously every 2 weeks at 0.01 to 10 mg/kg.

Study-level points and caveats: In a subset of nonresponders, normalized T-cell clonal expansion was also low. Clones of CD4+ and CD8+ blood T cells grew by week 6 at doses of 0.1 to 3.0 mg/kg.

Sequenced by immunoSEQ multiplex PCR; TCRdb stores in-frame clones only, minus some. The sample carries about 100,000 clones, approximately 90% recorded once. The sequence was obtained from an adult with an advanced solid tumor such as melanoma, head and neck, liver or kidney cancer. Sequences were derived from CD4+ or CD8+ T cells sorted from blood, sampled in a trial of the OX40 agonist ivuxolimab.

For the CDR3, the DNA is TGTGCCAGCAGCGTTCAGGGAGCAAACATTCAGTACTTC. It encodes CASSVQGANIQYF. The chain couples TRBV28 to TRBJ2-4; D is tentatively TRBD1 or TRBD2 (5 bases each). V was pared by 6 bases and J by 6 bases, with 12 bases between. Germline V gene sequence: CDR1 MDHEN, CDR2 SYDVKM. The length of the CDR3 is 13 residues.